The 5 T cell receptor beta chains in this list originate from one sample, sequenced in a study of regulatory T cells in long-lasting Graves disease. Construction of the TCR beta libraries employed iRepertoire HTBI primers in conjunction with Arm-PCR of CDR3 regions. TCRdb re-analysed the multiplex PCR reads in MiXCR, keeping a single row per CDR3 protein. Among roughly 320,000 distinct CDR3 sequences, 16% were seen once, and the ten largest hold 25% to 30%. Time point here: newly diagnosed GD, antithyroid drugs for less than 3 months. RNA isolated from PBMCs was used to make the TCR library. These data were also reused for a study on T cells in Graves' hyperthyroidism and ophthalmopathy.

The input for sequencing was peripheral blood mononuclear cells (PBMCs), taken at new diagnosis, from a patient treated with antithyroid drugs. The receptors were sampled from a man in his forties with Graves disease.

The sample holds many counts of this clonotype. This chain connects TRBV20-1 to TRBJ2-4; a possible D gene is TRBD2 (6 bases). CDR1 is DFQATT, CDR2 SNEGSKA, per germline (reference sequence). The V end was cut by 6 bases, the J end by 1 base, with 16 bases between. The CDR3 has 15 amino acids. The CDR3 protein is CSAPGTPLAKNIQYF. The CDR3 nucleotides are TGCAGTGCACCCGGGACTCCTTTGGCCAAAAACATTCAGTACTTC.

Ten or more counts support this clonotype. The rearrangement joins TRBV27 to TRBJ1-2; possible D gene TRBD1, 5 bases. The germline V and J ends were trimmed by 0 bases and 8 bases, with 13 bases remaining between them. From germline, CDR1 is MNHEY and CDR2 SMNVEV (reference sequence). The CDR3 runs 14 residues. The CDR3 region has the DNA TGTGCCAGCAGTTTATCGATGACAGCAGGCGGCTACACCTTC. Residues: CASSLSMTAGGYTF.

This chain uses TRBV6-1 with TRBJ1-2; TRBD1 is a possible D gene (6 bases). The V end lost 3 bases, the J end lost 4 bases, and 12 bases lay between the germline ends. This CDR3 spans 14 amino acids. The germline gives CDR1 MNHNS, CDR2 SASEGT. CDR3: CASSDPGQIYGYTF. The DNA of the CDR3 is TGTGCCAGCAGTGACCCGGGACAAATCTATGGCTACACCTTC.

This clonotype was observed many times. The CDR3 spells CSARDARGSGGTDTQYF. CDR3 bases: TGCAGTGCTAGAGACGCCCGCGGGAGCGGGGGAACAGATACGCAGTATTTT. The rearrangement links TRBV20-1 to TRBJ2-3; TRBD2 aligns across 8 bases. Germline-derived CDR1 and CDR2 are DFQATT and SNEGSKA (reference sequence). Germline trimming cut 0 bases from V and 3 bases from J; bases unmatched to any gene: 11. The CDR3 runs to 17 residues.

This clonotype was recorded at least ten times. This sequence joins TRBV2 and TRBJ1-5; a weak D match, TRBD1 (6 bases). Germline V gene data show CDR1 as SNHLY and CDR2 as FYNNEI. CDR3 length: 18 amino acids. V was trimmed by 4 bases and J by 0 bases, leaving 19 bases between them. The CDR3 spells CASSGGRQGRYSNQPQHF. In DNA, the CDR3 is TGTGCCAGCAGTGGGGGAAGGCAGGGGAGGTATAGCAATCAGCCCCAGCATTTT.